This TCR beta chain is from a study of CD8+CD57+ T cells in acquired aplastic anemia. Concerning this clonotype: This may stem from a read error, because a much larger clone lies one nucleotide away.

Genomic DNA, serving as template, underwent TCR beta VDJ and CDR3 profiling. TCRdb recomputed calls from the reads with MiXCR, one row per CDR3 protein. The data show 150,000 to 200,000 distinct CDR3 sequences, around 50% seen once. The patients chosen for sequencing had shown expansion of CD8+CD57+ cells (detected by flow cytometry). The sequence was collected from a human donor with aplastic anemia. Sequencing was carried out using sorted CD4+, CD8+, or CD8+CD57+ T cells (not recorded which) from PBMCs.

In nucleotides, the CDR3 is TGTGCCAGCAGCCCCGGGGGACTAGTCGGTATCAATGAGCAGTTCTTC. Its translation is CASSPGGLVGINEQFF. The rearrangement joins TRBV16 to TRBJ2-1; 8 positions match TRBD2. CDR3 length: 16 amino acids. The V segment lost 4 bases and the J segment 6 bases; nucleotides outside the gene matches: 11. The germline gives CDR1 KGHSY, CDR2 FQNENV.